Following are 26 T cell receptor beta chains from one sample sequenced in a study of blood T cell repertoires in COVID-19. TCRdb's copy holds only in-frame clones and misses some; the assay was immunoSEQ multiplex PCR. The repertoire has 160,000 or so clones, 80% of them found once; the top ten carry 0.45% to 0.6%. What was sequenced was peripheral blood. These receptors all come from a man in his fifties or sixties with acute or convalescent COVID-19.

CDR3 sequence (DNA): TGTGCCAGCAGTACACAGAGTAGCAATCAGCCCCAGCATTTT. This translates into CASSTQSSNQPQHF. This chain connects TRBV6-5 to TRBJ1-5; D not certain. CDR3 size: 14 residues. The germline V and J ends were trimmed by 5 bases and 0 bases, with 8 bases remaining between them. Germline-derived CDR1 and CDR2 are MNHEY and SVGAGI.

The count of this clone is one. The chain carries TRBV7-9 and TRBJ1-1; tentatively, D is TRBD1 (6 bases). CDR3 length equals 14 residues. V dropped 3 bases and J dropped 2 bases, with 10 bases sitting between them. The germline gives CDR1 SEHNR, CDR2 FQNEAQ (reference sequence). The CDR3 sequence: CASSFQGTNTEAFF. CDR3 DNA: TGTGCCAGCAGCTTCCAGGGGACCAACACTGAAGCTTTCTTT.

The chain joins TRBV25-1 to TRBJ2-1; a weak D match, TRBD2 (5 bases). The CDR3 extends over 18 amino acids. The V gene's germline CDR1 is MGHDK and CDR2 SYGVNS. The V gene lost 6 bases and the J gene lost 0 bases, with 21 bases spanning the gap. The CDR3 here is CASRTTHSADPSYNEQFF. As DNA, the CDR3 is TGTGCCAGCAGGACAACTCATTCAGCGGACCCCTCCTACAATGAGCAGTTCTTC.

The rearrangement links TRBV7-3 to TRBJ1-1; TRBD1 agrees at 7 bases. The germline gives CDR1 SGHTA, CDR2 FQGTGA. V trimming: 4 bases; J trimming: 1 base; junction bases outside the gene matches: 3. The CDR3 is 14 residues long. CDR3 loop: CASSSGQPNTEAFF. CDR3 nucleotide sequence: TGTGCCAGCAGCTCGGGACAGCCGAACACTGAAGCTTTCTTT.

CDR3 protein: CASSLSLLGGNIQYF. CDR3 coding DNA: TGTGCCAGCAGTCTTAGTCTCCTAGGGGGTAACATTCAGTACTTC. The chain uses TRBV28 and TRBJ2-4, with D tentatively TRBD1 (6 bases). Germline V gives CDR1 MDHEN, CDR2 SYDVKM. With 5 bases removed from V and 7 bases from J, the gap between germline ends came to 18 bases. The CDR3 covers 15 residues. The entire variable domain, with the rest obtained from reference TRBV28 and TRBJ2-4, is as follows: DVKVTQSSRYLVKRTGEKVFLECVQDMDHENMFWYRQDPGLGLRLIYFSYDVKMKEKGDIPEGYSVSREKKERFSLILESASTNQTSMYLCASSLSLLGGNIQYFGAGTRLSVL.

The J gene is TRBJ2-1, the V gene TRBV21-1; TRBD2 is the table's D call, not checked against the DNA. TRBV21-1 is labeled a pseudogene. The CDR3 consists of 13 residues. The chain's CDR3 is CASSGGRLNEQFF. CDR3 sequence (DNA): TGTGCCAGCAGTGGCGGGAGACTCAATGAGCAGTTCTTC.

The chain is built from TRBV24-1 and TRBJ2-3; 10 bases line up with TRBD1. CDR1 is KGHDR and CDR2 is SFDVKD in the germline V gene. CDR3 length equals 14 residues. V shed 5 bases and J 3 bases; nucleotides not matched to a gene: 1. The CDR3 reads CATSGDRGTDTQYF. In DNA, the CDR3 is TGTGCCACCAGTGGGGACAGGGGAACAGATACGCAGTATTTT.

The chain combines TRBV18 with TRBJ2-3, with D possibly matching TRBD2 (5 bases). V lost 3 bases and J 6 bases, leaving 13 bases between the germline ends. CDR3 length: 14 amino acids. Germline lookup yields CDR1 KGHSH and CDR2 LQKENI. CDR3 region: CASSPRTVLDTQYF. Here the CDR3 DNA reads TGTGCCAGCTCACCCCGGACTGTACTGGATACGCAGTATTTT.

The DNA for the CDR3 is TGTGCCAGCAGGCCCCAGGGGGTAAACGAGCAGTACTTC. Protein: CASRPQGVNEQYF. The chain employs TRBV28 and TRBJ2-7; 7 bases are a match to TRBD1. Germline CDR1 reads MDHEN; CDR2 reads SYDVKM. V lost 6 bases and J lost 5; bases outside the gene matches: 7. This CDR3 is 13 amino acids long.

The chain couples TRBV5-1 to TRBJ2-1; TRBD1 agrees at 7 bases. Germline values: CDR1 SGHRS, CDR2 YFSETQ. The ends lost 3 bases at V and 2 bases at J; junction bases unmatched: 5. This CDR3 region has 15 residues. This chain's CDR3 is CASSSNDRAYNEQFF. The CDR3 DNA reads TGCGCCAGCAGCTCCAATGACAGGGCCTACAATGAGCAGTTCTTC. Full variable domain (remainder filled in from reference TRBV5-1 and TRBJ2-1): KAGVTQTPRYLIKTRGQQVTLSCSPISGHRSVSWYQQTPGQGLQFLFEYFSETQRNKGNFPGRFSGRQFSNSRSEMNVSTLELGDSALYLCASSSNDRAYNEQFFGPGTRLTVL.

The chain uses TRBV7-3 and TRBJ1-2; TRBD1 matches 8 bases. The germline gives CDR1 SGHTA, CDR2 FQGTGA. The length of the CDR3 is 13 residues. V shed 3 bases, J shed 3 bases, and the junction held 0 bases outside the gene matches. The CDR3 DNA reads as TGTGCCAGCAGCTTGGACAGGGACTATGGCTACACCTTC. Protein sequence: CASSLDRDYGYTF.

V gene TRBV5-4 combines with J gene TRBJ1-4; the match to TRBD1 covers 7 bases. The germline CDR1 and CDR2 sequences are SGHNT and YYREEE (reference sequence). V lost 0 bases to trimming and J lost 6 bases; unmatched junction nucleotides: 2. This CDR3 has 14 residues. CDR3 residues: CASSLEQGYEKLFF. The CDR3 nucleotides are TGTGCCAGCAGCTTGGAACAGGGGTATGAAAAACTGTTTTTT.

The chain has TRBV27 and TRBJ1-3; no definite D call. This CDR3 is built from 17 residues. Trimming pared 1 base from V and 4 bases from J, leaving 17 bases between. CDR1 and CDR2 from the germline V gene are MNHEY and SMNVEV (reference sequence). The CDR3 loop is CASSLLGPGVAGNTIYF. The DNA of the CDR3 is TGTGCCAGCAGTTTATTGGGTCCGGGAGTCGCGGGAAACACCATATATTTT.

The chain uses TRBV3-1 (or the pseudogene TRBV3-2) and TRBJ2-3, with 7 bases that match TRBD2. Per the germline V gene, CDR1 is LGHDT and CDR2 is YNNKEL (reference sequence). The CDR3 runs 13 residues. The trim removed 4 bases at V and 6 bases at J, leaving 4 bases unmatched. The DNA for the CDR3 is TGTGCCAGCAGCCCTGTCGGGGGGGATACGCAGTATTTT. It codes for CASSPVGGDTQYF.

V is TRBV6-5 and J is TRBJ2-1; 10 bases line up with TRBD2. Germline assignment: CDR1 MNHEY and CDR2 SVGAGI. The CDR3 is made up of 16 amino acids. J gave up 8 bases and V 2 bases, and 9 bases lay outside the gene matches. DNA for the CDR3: TGTGCCAGCAGTTACGGCGGGACTAGCGCCGTTGATGAGCAGTTCTTC. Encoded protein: CASSYGGTSAVDEQFF.

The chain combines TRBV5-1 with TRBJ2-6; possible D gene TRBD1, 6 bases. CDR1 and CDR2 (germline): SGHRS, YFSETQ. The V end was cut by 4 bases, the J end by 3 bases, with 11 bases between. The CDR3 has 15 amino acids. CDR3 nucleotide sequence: TGCGCCAGCAGCGGGGGCGGCGGTGGGGCCAACGTCCTGACTTTC. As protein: CASSGGGGGANVLTF.

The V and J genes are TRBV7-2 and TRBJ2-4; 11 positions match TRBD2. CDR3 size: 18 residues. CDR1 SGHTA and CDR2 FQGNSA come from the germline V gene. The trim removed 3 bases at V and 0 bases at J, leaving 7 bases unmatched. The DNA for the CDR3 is TGTGCCAGCAGCTTCGGACGACTAGCGGGGTTAGCCAAAAACATTCAGTACTTC. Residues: CASSFGRLAGLAKNIQYF. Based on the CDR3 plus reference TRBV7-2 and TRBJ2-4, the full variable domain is GAGVSQSPSNKVTEKGKDVELRCDPISGHTALYWYRQSLGQGLEFLIYFQGNSAPDKSGLPSDRFSAERTGGSVSTLTIQRTQQEDSAVYLCASSFGRLAGLAKNIQYFGAGTRLSVL.

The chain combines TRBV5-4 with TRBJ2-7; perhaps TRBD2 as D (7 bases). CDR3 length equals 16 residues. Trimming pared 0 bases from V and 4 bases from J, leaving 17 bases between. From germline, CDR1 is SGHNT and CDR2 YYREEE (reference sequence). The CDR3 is CASSLAPGGASYEQYF. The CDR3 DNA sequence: TGTGCCAGCAGCTTGGCCCCGGGGGGCGCCTCTTACGAGCAGTACTTC.

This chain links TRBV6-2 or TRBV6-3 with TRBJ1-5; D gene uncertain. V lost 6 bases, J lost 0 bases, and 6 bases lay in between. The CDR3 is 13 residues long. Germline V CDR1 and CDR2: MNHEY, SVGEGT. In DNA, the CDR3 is TGTGCCAGCAGCCTAGTTAGCAATCAGCCCCAGCATTTT. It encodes CASSLVSNQPQHF.

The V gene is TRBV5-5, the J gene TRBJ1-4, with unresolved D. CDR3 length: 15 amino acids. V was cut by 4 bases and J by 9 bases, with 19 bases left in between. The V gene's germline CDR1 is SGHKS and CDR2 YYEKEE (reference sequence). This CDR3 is CASSTSASQRQKLFF. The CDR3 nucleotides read TGTGCCAGCAGCACCTCGGCGAGCCAGAGGCAAAAACTGTTTTTT.

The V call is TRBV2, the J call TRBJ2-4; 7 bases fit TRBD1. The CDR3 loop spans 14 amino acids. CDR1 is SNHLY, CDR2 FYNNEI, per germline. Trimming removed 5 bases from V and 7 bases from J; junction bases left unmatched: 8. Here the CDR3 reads CASSPRQGGNIQYF. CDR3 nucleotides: TGTGCCAGCAGTCCTCGACAGGGCGGGAACATTCAGTACTTC.

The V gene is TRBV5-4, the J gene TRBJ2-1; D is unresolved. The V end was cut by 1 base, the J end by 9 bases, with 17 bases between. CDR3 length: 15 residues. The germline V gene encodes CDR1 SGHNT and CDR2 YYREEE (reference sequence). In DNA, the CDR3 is TGTGCCAGCAGCTTGTCCGGAATAGGCGGCGGTGAGCAGTTCTTC. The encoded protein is CASSLSGIGGGEQFF.

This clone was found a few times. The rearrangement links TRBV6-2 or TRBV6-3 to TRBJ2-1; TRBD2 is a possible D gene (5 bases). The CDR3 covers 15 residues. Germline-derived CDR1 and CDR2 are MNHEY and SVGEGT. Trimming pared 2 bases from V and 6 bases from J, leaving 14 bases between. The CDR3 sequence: CASSYGLGESNEQFF. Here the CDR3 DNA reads TGTGCCAGCAGTTACGGGCTCGGGGAAAGCAATGAGCAGTTCTTC.

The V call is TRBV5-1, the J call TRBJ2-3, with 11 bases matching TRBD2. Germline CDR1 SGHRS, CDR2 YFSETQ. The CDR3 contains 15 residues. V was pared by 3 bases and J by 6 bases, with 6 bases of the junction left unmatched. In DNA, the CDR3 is TGCGCCAGCAGCTCAGAACTAGCGGGAGTGGATACGCAGTATTTT. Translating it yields CASSSELAGVDTQYF. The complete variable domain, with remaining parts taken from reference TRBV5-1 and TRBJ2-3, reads KAGVTQTPRYLIKTRGQQVTLSCSPISGHRSVSWYQQTPGQGLQFLFEYFSETQRNKGNFPGRFSGRQFSNSRSEMNVSTLELGDSALYLCASSSELAGVDTQYFGPGTRLTVL.

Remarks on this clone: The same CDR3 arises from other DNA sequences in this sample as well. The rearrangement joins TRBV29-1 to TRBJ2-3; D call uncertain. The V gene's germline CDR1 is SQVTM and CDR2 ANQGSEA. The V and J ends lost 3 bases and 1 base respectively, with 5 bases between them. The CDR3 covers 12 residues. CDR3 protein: CSVEAGTDTQYF. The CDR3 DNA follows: TGCAGCGTTGAGGCTGGCACAGATACGCAGTATTTT.

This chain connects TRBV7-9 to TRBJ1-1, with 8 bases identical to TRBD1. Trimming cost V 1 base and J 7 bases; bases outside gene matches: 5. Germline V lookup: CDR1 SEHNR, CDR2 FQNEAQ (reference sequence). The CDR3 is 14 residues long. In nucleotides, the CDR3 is TGTGCCAGCAGCTTAGTGCAGGGGGCTGGTGAAGCTTTCTTT. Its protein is CASSLVQGAGEAFF.